Below, 20 T cell receptor beta chains from the same sample are listed, as sequenced in a study of read filtering for tumor transcriptome and immune sequencing. Molecular barcoded adaptors covering alpha/delta and beta/gamma chains were used on about 0.4 ug RNA. In TCRdb, the reads were re-called with MiXCR into one record per CDR3 protein. The sample records some 20,000 distinct CDR3 sequences, approximately 20% being singletons. The specimen sequenced was a population of CD138-negative cells sorted from bone marrow. These receptors came from a donor at least 40 years old with multiple myeloma.

This clonotype was counted many times. The chain is built from TRBV14 and TRBJ2-3; possibly TRBD2 for D (6 bases). V was pared by 4 bases and J by 5 bases, with 10 bases between. Germline values: CDR1 SGHDN, CDR2 FVKESK. This CDR3 has 13 residues. CDR3 residues: CASSLEGRDTQYF. The CDR3 DNA is TGTGCCAGCAGCCTGGAGGGCCGAGATACGCAGTATTTT.

Ten or more counts support this clonotype. The chain joins TRBV11-2 to TRBJ2-5, with 8 bases that match TRBD2. The CDR3 is made up of 15 amino acids. With 1 base clipped from V and 4 bases from J, the junction kept 5 bases outside the gene matches. Germline V gene lookup returns CDR1 SGHAT and CDR2 FQNNGV. CDR3 nucleotide sequence: TGTGCCAGCAGCTTAGGGGCAGCGGGGGCAGAGACCCAGTACTTC. This translates into CASSLGAAGAETQYF.

The J gene is TRBJ1-2, the V gene TRBV25-1, with no clear D. Per the germline V gene, CDR1 is MGHDK and CDR2 is SYGVNS. V lost 4 bases, J lost 0 bases, and 9 bases lay in between. This CDR3 is built from 14 residues. The DNA of the CDR3 is TGTGCCAGCAGTGTTGGGCAAGCTAACTATGGCTACACCTTC. Its protein product is CASSVGQANYGYTF.

This clonotype has a count of ten or more. V and J are TRBV18 and TRBJ2-1; no reliable D call. This CDR3 has 13 amino acids. V was cut by 1 base and J by 3 bases, with 4 bases left in between. The V gene's germline CDR1 is KGHSH and CDR2 LQKENI. CDR3 region: CASSPQGYNEQFF. The CDR3 nucleotides read TGTGCCAGCTCACCACAGGGCTACAATGAGCAGTTCTTC. Supplemented by reference TRBV18 and TRBJ2-1, the full variable domain reads NAGVMQNPRHLVRRRGQEARLRCSPMKGHSHVYWYRQLPEEGLKFMVYLQKENIIDESGMPKERFSAEFPKEGPSILRIQQVVRGDSAAYFCASSPQGYNEQFFGPGTRLTVL.

This clonotype occurred many times. The chain couples TRBV28 to TRBJ1-2; TRBD1 matches 7 bases. The CDR3 consists of 14 residues. V shed 5 bases, J shed 5 bases, and the junction held 8 bases outside the gene matches. Germline-derived CDR1 and CDR2 are MDHEN and SYDVKM. The CDR3 region has the DNA TGTGCCAGCAGTACACAGGGGATGGAGTATGGCTACACCTTC. This gives the protein CASSTQGMEYGYTF.

This clonotype was seen a handful of times. The rearrangement uses TRBV4-1 and TRBJ2-7; no firm D call. The CDR3 spans 14 residues. V was pared by 1 base and J by 4 bases, with 11 bases between. CDR1 is MGHRA, CDR2 YSYEKL, per germline. CDR3 in DNA: TGCGCCAGCAGCCAAGGTCACTCAATTTACGAGCAGTACTTC. It codes for CASSQGHSIYEQYF.

With respect to this clonotype: The junction differs from germline at one of its ends, possibly a read error. The rearrangement joins TRBV6-6 to TRBJ2-7; D perhaps matches TRBD2 (5 bases). The germline CDR1 and CDR2 sequences are MNHNY and SVGAGI (reference sequence). The CDR3 sequence is 15 residues long. CDR3: CACSLGNSGSYEQYF. The CDR3 DNA reads as TGTGCCTGCAGCCTCGGGAATTCGGGGTCCTACGAGCAGTACTTC.

This clonotype is deemed medium-sized. This sequence joins TRBV5-1 and TRBJ2-1; possibly TRBD2 for D (6 bases). CDR1 and CDR2 from the germline V gene are SGHRS and YFSETQ. V shed 2 bases and J shed 2 bases, with 11 bases lying between them. The CDR3 is 15 amino acids. The CDR3 here is CASSFWGGTYNEQFF. CDR3 nucleotides: TGCGCCAGCAGCTTCTGGGGCGGGACCTACAATGAGCAGTTCTTC.

A word on this clonotype: A much more abundant neighbour one base away suggests this may be a read error. This chain links TRBV28 with TRBJ2-7, with 8 bases identical to TRBD2. This CDR3 has 13 amino acids. Germline assignment: CDR1 MDHEN and CDR2 SYDVKM. CDR3 sequence (DNA): TGTGCCAGCAGTTCCAGCGGGAGAGACGAGCACTACTTC. It encodes CASSSSGRDEHYF.

Worth noting for this clonotype: Germline is not matched at one junction end, which may reflect a read error. This chain's CDR3 is CASSFSGGYNEQSF. The CDR3, as DNA: TGTGCCAGCAGCTTTTCGGGCGGCTACAATGAGCAGTCCTTC. The chain combines TRBV7-3 with TRBJ2-1; no reliable D call. The CDR3 runs 14 residues. Germline V gives CDR1 SGHTA, CDR2 FQGTGA. The full variable domain, its missing parts supplied by reference TRBV7-3 and TRBJ2-1, is GAGVSQTPSNKVTEKGKYVELRCDPISGHTALYWYRQSLGQGPEFLIYFQGTGAADDSGLPNDRFFAVRPEGSVSTLKIQRTERGDSAVYLCASSFSGGYNEQSFGPGTRLTVL.

In regard to this clonotype: This clone may be a read error of a much larger clone one base away. The chain carries TRBV7-2 and TRBJ2-3, with D uncertain. Per the germline V gene, CDR1 is SGHTA and CDR2 is FQGNSA. The CDR3 contains 16 residues. V lost 2 bases to trimming and J lost 4 bases, with 16 bases between them. CDR3 sequence: CASSLRGIRYSDTQYF. The CDR3 DNA reads TGTGCCAGCAGCTTACGTGGCATCAGGTATTCAGATACGCAGTATTTT. Based on the CDR3 plus reference TRBV7-2 and TRBJ2-3, the full variable domain is GAGVSQSPSNKVTEKGKDVELRCDPISGHTALYWYRQSLGQGLEFLIYFQGNSAPDKSGLPSDRFSAERTGGSVSTLTIQRTQQEDSAVYLCASSLRGIRYSDTQYFGPGTRLTVL.

The rearrangement joins TRBV28 to TRBJ1-2; unclear D gene. Germline V gives CDR1 MDHEN, CDR2 SYDVKM. V was shortened by 3 bases and J by 0 bases, with 14 bases between the two germline ends. CDR3 length: 16 residues. CDR3 DNA: TGTGCCAGCAGTTTTAGGGTTCTGTCCGCTAACTATGGCTACACCTTC. Amino acids: CASSFRVLSANYGYTF.

This clonotype was counted at least ten times. The chain uses TRBV29-1 and TRBJ1-4; D may be TRBD1 (5 bases). This CDR3 spans 15 amino acids. The germline V gene encodes CDR1 SQVTM and CDR2 ANQGSEA. CDR3 in DNA: TGCAGTGCGAGGGTCGGGACCAGAGGTAGTGAAAAACTGTTTTTT. Translated, it gives CSARVGTRGSEKLFF.

This clonotype appeared a few times. The J gene is TRBJ1-2, the V gene TRBV20-1; TRBD1 aligns across 7 bases. CDR3 length equals 14 residues. Germline loops: CDR1 DFQATT, CDR2 SNEGSKA (reference sequence). V shed 2 bases, J shed 4 bases, and the junction held 7 bases outside the gene matches. This CDR3 reads CSARSKGGGYGYTF. The CDR3 DNA follows: TGCAGTGCTAGAAGTAAAGGGGGCGGCTATGGCTACACCTTC.

This clonotype appeared many times. The chain is built from TRBV29-1 and TRBJ1-1, with D unresolved. The V and J ends lost 4 bases and 5 bases respectively, with 5 bases between them. Germline assignment: CDR1 SQVTM and CDR2 ANQGSEA. This CDR3 contains 10 residues. CDR3 coding DNA: TGCAGCGTTGGCTTGACTGAAGCTTTCTTT. It translates to CSVGLTEAFF.

To note about this clonotype: This may be a read error: a much more frequent sequence differs by one nucleotide. The chain uses TRBV5-1 and TRBJ2-7, with 8 bases lining up with TRBD2. Germline-derived CDR1 and CDR2 are SGHRS and YFSETQ. The CDR3 totals 14 residues. The V gene end was trimmed by 0 bases and the J gene end by 8 bases; junction bases not matched to a gene: 7. As DNA, the CDR3 is TGCGCCAGCAGCTTGGGGACTAGCTTCCACAAGCAGTACTTC. Its protein is CASSLGTSFHKQYF.

This clonotype came up many times. V is TRBV7-6 and J is TRBJ2-3; no definite D call. Trimming took off 1 base at V and 2 bases at J, with 4 bases between the two ends. CDR1 and CDR2 (germline): SGHVS, FNYEAQ. The CDR3 is 13 amino acids. Here the CDR3 DNA reads TGTGCCAGCAGCTTAGGGACCACAGATACGCAGTATTTT. It specifies CASSLGTTDTQYF.

Points on this clonotype: The junction departs from the called germline gene at one end, perhaps through a read error. DNA of the CDR3: TGCGCCAGCAGTCGGAGCTACTCGGCAGGAAACACCATATATTTT. It specifies CASSRSYSAGNTIYF. The genes are TRBV28 and TRBJ1-3; the D is unclear. The germline CDR1 and CDR2 sequences are MDHEN and SYDVKM. The CDR3 has 15 residues.

This clonotype has a count of ten or more. The rearrangement uses TRBV4-2 and TRBJ2-1; TRBD2 matches 8 bases. The length of the CDR3 is 15 residues. In germline, CDR1 is LGHNA, CDR2 YNFKEQ. V was clipped by 0 bases and J by 9 bases; unmatched bases: 7. In nucleotides, the CDR3 is TGTGCCAGCAGCCAAGAAACTAGCGGATGGAGTGAGCAGTTCTTC. This translates into CASSQETSGWSEQFF.

This clonotype was picked up a small number of times. The rearrangement links TRBV4-1 to TRBJ2-1; TRBD2 agrees at 8 bases. Germline assignment: CDR1 MGHRA and CDR2 YSYEKL. After removal of 0 bases from V and 4 bases from J, the junction contained 11 bases not matched to a gene. This CDR3 spans 18 amino acids. The CDR3 region is CASSQEGVESGSYNEQFF. The CDR3 DNA reads as TGCGCCAGCAGCCAAGAAGGAGTGGAGAGCGGGAGTTACAATGAGCAGTTCTTC.